These 14 T cell receptor beta chains came from one sample sequenced in a study of CXCR3-negative and CXCR3-positive naive CD8 T cells. The authors made the TRB cDNA libraries by 5' RACE using UMI labels. TCRdb derives one entry per CDR3 protein from the 5' RACE reads, leaving out DNA. With approximately 41,000 distinct CDR3 sequences in the sample, the ten largest clones hold roughly 15%. Sequenced material: memory CD8+ T cells from blood. These TCRs come from a human donor in good health. Some clones in this sample may be carry-over from other donors' samples.

The gene calls are TRBV20-1 and TRBJ2-5; TCRdb's D gene call, TRBD2, goes unchecked for lack of DNA. This CDR3 region has 15 residues. Germline V lookup: CDR1 DFQATT, CDR2 SNEGSKA (reference sequence). CDR3 residues: CSASVETSGEETQYF.

This chain joins TRBV28 and TRBJ2-7. The CDR3 totals 11 residues. CDR1 and CDR2 from the germline V gene are MDHEN and SYDVKM. The CDR3 here is CASSSYYEQYF.

The chain recombines TRBV18 with TRBJ1-1; TCRdb proposes TRBD1, but this gene call is untestable without DNA. Germline lookup yields CDR1 KGHSH and CDR2 LQKENI. The CDR3 sequence is 17 residues long. The CDR3: CASSPNTRRQLNTEAFF. Full variable domain (missing parts from reference TRBV18 and TRBJ1-1): NAGVMQNPRHLVRRRGQEARLRCSPMKGHSHVYWYRQLPEEGLKFMVYLQKENIIDESGMPKERFSAEFPKEGPSILRIQQVVRGDSAAYFCASSPNTRRQLNTEAFFGQGTRLTVV.

V and J are TRBV12-3 or TRBV12-4 and TRBJ2-1; checking the TCRdb D call of TRBD2 is not possible without DNA. The CDR3 is 16 residues long. CDR3 residues: CASSTRTSGVRNEQFF.

The chain has TRBV4-2 and TRBJ2-2; TCRdb outputs TRBD1, but without DNA this stays unchecked. The CDR3 has 17 residues. Germline V gives CDR1 LGHNA, CDR2 YNFKEQ. CDR3 in amino acids: CTSSQEQRAKNTGELFF.

By frequency, this clonotype is medium-sized. The chain employs TRBV7-2 and TRBJ2-7; TCRdb reports TRBD1, a call that lacks DNA to check it against. This CDR3 has 14 amino acids. Germline CDR1 is SGHTA and CDR2 is FQGNSA. The CDR3 protein is CASSLEGGPYEQYF.

The chain links TRBV20-1 to TRBJ2-3; TCRdb's D call, TRBD1, is unchecked because there is no DNA. The CDR3 runs 12 residues. CDR1 is DFQATT and CDR2 is SNEGSKA in the germline V gene (reference sequence). The CDR3 spells CSAHLGADTQYF.

The chain has TRBV7-6 and TRBJ1-1; the D call from TCRdb, TRBD1, cannot be confirmed without DNA. Germline V lookup: CDR1 SGHVS, CDR2 FNYEAQ. The length of the CDR3 is 16 residues. CDR3 sequence reads: CASSPGTAGLSTEAFF.

The chain has TRBV7-8 and TRBJ2-2. Looked up from germline, CDR1 is SGHVS and CDR2 is FQNEAQ. This CDR3 spans 13 amino acids. The CDR3 sequence: CASSLPYTGELFF.

The genes are TRBV30 and TRBJ1-2; TCRdb proposes TRBD1, but this gene call is untestable without DNA. The length of the CDR3 is 15 residues. Germline CDR1 and CDR2: GTSNPN and SVGIG (reference sequence). The CDR3 is CALTPDARDRDGYTF.

The chain links TRBV5-1 to TRBJ2-7. CDR1 and CDR2 (germline): SGHRS, YFSETQ. The CDR3 covers 14 residues. The chain's CDR3 is CASSKAGGSYEQYF.

This chain uses TRBV6-4 with TRBJ1-5. This CDR3 is built from 13 residues. CDR1 is MRHNA, CDR2 SNTAGT, per germline. The CDR3 loop is CASSDSHNQPQHF.

The chain employs TRBV2 and TRBJ2-3. The CDR3 totals 13 residues. The germline CDR1 and CDR2 sequences are SNHLY and FYNNEI. CDR3 region: CASIGQNTDTQYF. Full variable domain (missing parts from reference TRBV2 and TRBJ2-3): EPEVTQTPSHQVTQMGQEVILRCVPISNHLYFYWYRQILGQKVEFLVSFYNNEISEKSEIFDDQFSVERPDGSNFTLKIRSTKLEDSAMYFCASIGQNTDTQYFGPGTRLTVL.

This rearrangement joins TRBV6-4 to TRBJ2-3; as DNA is missing, the TRBD1 call by TCRdb cannot be tested. The germline gives CDR1 MRHNA, CDR2 SNTAGT. The length of the CDR3 is 16 residues. The CDR3 is CASSDGGSGGSDTQYF.